Listed here is a single TCR beta chain. No antigen is known for it. No quality values exist for individual bases; no much larger clone is one base distant. This record belongs to a study of blood T cell repertoires in COVID-19 (dated by TCRdb to the early 2020s). Regarding the study in general: Samples from collaborators originated in the United States, Italy and Spain and spanned both the acute and convalescent phases of COVID-19. The repertoires were released in a freely available public database meant as a resource for research on the immune response to SARS-CoV-2. The samples were drawn from two sources: the first 160 participants of the ongoing ImmuneRACE study, and 1,200 or so subjects contributed by 6 global collaborators. The material from the prospective study consisted of cDNA or gDNA derived from T cells, B-cell-depleted T cells, or PBMCs. HLA class I and class II types, where available, came from metadata supplied by the sample provider rather than from assay-based typing. Subjects who had been exposed to COVID-19, were actively infected with it, or had recovered from it provided the deeply sampled blood TCRbeta repertoires that made up the dataset. Nearly every sample came with metadata listing a de-identified subject ID, COVID-19 status, age in years and sex.

General findings and caveats noted by the study authors: The quantity of clinical and demographic metadata differed by source and by participant and was supplied without curation.

TCRbeta CDR3 regions were amplified from genomic DNA by means of the immunoSEQ Assay, a bias-controlled multiplex PCR. The original pipeline was this. Nucleated cell counts per sample were estimated from amplification of reference gene primers within the assay. To quantify the absolute abundance of each unique TCRbeta CDR3 rearrangement, sequence reads were collapsed and filtered. Productive Simpson clonality was computed per sample as the square root of Simpson's diversity index over productive rearrangements. TCRdb limited this immuneACCESS table to in-frame rearrangements with V and J called. A share of clones is missing; checked studies link under half to unresolved V genes, and the rest is unexplained. D and trimming were read from the DNA, whereas the V and J calls and clone size are those reported in that table. This sample gives around 320,000 clones in total; 87% of them show up just once. Of the sample, about 2.3% is held by the ten largest clones.

The collaborating institutions used their own protocols to collect whole blood in K2EDTA tubes. For TCRbeta analysis, collaborators shipped samples in one of three forms: frozen whole blood, isolated PBMCs, or DNA extracted from either of those sample types. The germline V gene (reference sequence) supplies CDR1 MNHEY and CDR2 SMNVEV. The CDR3 measures 11 amino acids from cysteine to phenylalanine. Kept here is only the CDR3 DNA, which spans 33 bases and is read in frame from base 1. The chain is made from TRBV27 and TRBJ2-7; TRBD2 fits 12 bases in the junction. The specimen sequenced was peripheral blood. The receptor comes from a man between 18 and 29 years old with active or convalescent COVID-19. In nucleotides, the sequence is TGTGTCTCGGGACTAGCGGGCGAGCAGTACTTC. The translation is CVSGLAGEQYF.